This entry lists 8 T cell receptor beta chains sequenced from one sample in a study of blood T cell repertoires in COVID-19 (dated by TCRdb to 2018 to 2020). Libraries were made using the immunoSEQ multiplex PCR assay. Imported from immuneACCESS, the table was reduced by TCRdb to in-frame sequences with V and J called. These copies leave out some clones; in studies compared against another copy, an unresolved V gene accounts for under half, and the cause of the remainder is not known. Recorded for this sample are under 200,000 clones; 79% of them occurred a single time. 19% of the sample is taken by the ten largest. The sample comprised PBMCs or T cells enriched from blood (not recorded which). These receptors were obtained from a woman in her 70s in a cohort exposed to, infected with or recovered from COVID-19 (not recorded which).

V gene TRBV7-2 combines with J gene TRBJ2-2; a weak D match, TRBD2 (5 bases). This CDR3 has 15 amino acids. Per the germline V gene, CDR1 is SGHTA and CDR2 is FQGNSA. V shed 2 bases and J shed 7 bases, with 14 bases lying between them. This CDR3 is CASSLFPPEDGELFF. For the CDR3, the DNA is TGTGCCAGCAGCTTATTCCCCCCGGAGGACGGGGAGCTGTTTTTT.

The V call is TRBV5-8, the J call TRBJ2-1; 9 nucleotides match TRBD1. V lost 4 bases and J lost 7; bases outside the gene matches: 12. The CDR3 consists of 16 residues. In germline, CDR1 is SGHTS, CDR2 YDEGEE. CDR3 sequence reads: CASSVLTGTGINEQFF. CDR3 coding DNA: TGTGCCAGCAGCGTATTGACCGGGACAGGGATAAATGAGCAGTTCTTC.

V gene TRBV5-1 combines with J gene TRBJ2-5; the D gene is possibly TRBD2 (5 bases). The germline V gene encodes CDR1 SGHRS and CDR2 YFSETQ. The CDR3 loop spans 13 amino acids. The ends were cut back, 0 bases at V and 5 bases at J, with 8 bases in the middle. In nucleotides, the CDR3 is TGCGCCAGCAGCTTGGTAGGGAGCGAGACCCAGTACTTC. Translated, it gives CASSLVGSETQYF.

The chain has TRBV29-1 and TRBJ1-2; TRBD1 is a possible D gene (5 bases). Trimming took 6 bases from V and 1 from J, leaving 12 bases between them. In germline, CDR1 is SQVTM, CDR2 ANQGSEA. The CDR3 has 13 residues. CDR3 sequence reads: CSVTPGLNYGYTF. In DNA, the CDR3 is TGCAGCGTGACGCCGGGACTTAACTATGGCTACACCTTC.

This clone was counted only a few times. V gene TRBV11-2 combines with J gene TRBJ2-7; D might be TRBD1 (6 bases). The V gene's germline CDR1 is SGHAT and CDR2 FQNNGV. Trimming stripped 1 base from V and 4 bases from J, with 14 bases between. The CDR3 is 15 amino acids. The CDR3 nucleotides read TGTGCCAGCAGCTTAGGTCAGGGGCAGGGGTACGAGCAGTACTTC. Protein sequence: CASSLGQGQGYEQYF.

In its sample, this clone was seen once. The genes are TRBV19 and TRBJ2-3; tentative D call: TRBD1 (5 bases). Germline V gene data show CDR1 as LNHDA and CDR2 as SQIVND (reference sequence). The length of the CDR3 is 14 residues. V was shortened by 0 bases and J by 3 bases, with 7 bases between the two germline ends. This CDR3 is CASSIDHRTDTQYF. The CDR3 region has the DNA TGTGCCAGTAGTATAGATCACAGGACAGATACGCAGTATTTT.

V usage is TRBV4-2 and J usage is TRBJ2-5; D may be TRBD2 (5 bases). Germline values: CDR1 LGHNA, CDR2 YNFKEQ. The CDR3 runs to 13 residues. Trimming removed 0 bases from V and 5 bases from J, with 7 bases in between. The CDR3 loop is CASSQESGETQYF. The DNA of the CDR3 is TGTGCCAGCAGCCAAGAGTCGGGGGAGACCCAGTACTTC.

The chain couples TRBV19 to TRBJ1-6; tentatively, D is TRBD1 (6 bases). V dropped 7 bases and J dropped 13 bases, with 23 bases sitting between them. CDR1 and CDR2 (germline): LNHDA, SQIVND (reference sequence). The CDR3 runs 15 residues. CDR3 sequence reads: CASTPEGQLNWPLHF. The CDR3 coding sequence is TGTGCCAGTACTCCCGAAGGACAGCTGAATTGGCCCCTCCACTTT.